Shown below are 20 T cell receptor beta chains from a single sample sequenced in a study of post-analysis software for immune sequencing data. Study-wide results and caveats: TRBV segments more frequent in patients than in controls numbered five and included TRBV5-6, TRBV5-1 and TRBV20-1.

No antigen is known for these receptors. Unique-molecular-identifier-tagged TCR beta cDNA libraries were used. TCRdb redid the calling of the PCR reads with MiXCR, one entry per CDR3 protein. The sample lists 380,000 or so distinct CDR3 sequences, 30% to 45% occurring once. Input material: blood. The origin of the receptors is a girl aged 5-17 years with multiple sclerosis.

The chain has TRBV6-5 and TRBJ2-3; weak D call: TRBD1 (6 bases). Germline-derived CDR1 and CDR2 are MNHEY and SVGAGI. CDR3 length: 15 amino acids. With 0 bases removed from V and 14 bases from J, the gap between germline ends came to 21 bases. The DNA of the CDR3 is TGTGCCAGCAGTTACTCCTACAGGGAGAGTGAAAAACTGTATTTT. Residues: CASSYSYRESEKLYF.

This clonotype was observed a few times. V gene TRBV6-5 combines with J gene TRBJ2-5; D call uncertain. Trimming cost V 1 base and J 4 bases, with 7 bases left between them. The V gene's germline CDR1 is MNHEY and CDR2 SVGAGI. This CDR3 contains 13 residues. The CDR3 DNA sequence: TGTGCCAGCAGTTACTTGTATGGAGAGACCCAGTACTTC. This codes for CASSYLYGETQYF.

The chain recombines TRBV2 with TRBJ2-1, with D unclear. The germline gives CDR1 SNHLY, CDR2 FYNNEI. This CDR3 region has 13 residues. Trimming shortened V by 2 bases and J by 8 bases, and 10 bases separated the two germline ends. The CDR3, as DNA: TGTGCCAGCAGTGAAACAGCCACTGATGAGCAGTTCTTC. Amino acid sequence: CASSETATDEQFF.

This clonotype was seen a handful of times. The J gene is TRBJ2-7, the V gene TRBV4-3; 7 bases fit TRBD2. Germline CDR1 reads LGHNA; CDR2 reads YSLEER. The CDR3 sequence is 16 residues long. The junction had 11 bases not matched to a gene; V was cut back by 4 bases and J by 2 bases. The CDR3 bases are TGCGCCAGCAGCCCGTACAAGGGGAGGGGTACCTACGAGCAGTACTTC. This translates into CASSPYKGRGTYEQYF.

This clonotype occurred a few times. This chain uses TRBV10-3 with TRBJ2-3; 10 bases are shared with TRBD2. Germline CDR1 ENHRY, CDR2 SYGVKD. The junction had 9 bases not matched to a gene; V was cut back by 4 bases and J by 8 bases. The CDR3 runs to 15 residues. CDR3 nucleotide sequence: TGTGCCATCAGTGGGCCCGGGACTAGCGAGGGTACGCAGTATTTT. Translated, it gives CAISGPGTSEGTQYF.

V gene TRBV29-1 combines with J gene TRBJ2-7, with 12 bases identical to TRBD1. Germline-derived CDR1 and CDR2 are SQVTM and ANQGSEA. The CDR3 loop spans 13 amino acids. J lost 5 bases, V lost 5 bases, and 4 bases had no gene match. CDR3 sequence: CSVSGQGADEQYF. CDR3 in DNA: TGCAGCGTTTCGGGACAGGGGGCCGACGAGCAGTACTTC.

For the CDR3, the DNA is TGCGCCAGCAGCCAAGATGAAAGGAGCGACTATGGCTACACCTTC. Its translation is CASSQDERSDYGYTF. The V gene is TRBV4-1, the J gene TRBJ1-2; D unresolved. This CDR3 comprises 15 residues. Between the trimmed V and J ends, which lost 0 bases and 3 bases, there was a span of 11 bases. Per germline, CDR1 MGHRA and CDR2 YSYEKL.

Note on this clonotype: At one end, the junction sequence differs from germline, possibly due to a read error. V and J are TRBV7-9 and TRBJ2-4; TRBD1 might be the D (5 bases). The J call may be incorrect, as the DNA end agrees better with TRBJ2-7. This CDR3 contains 13 residues. Germline CDR1 reads SEHNR; CDR2 reads FQNEAQ (reference sequence). The CDR3 DNA is TGTGCCAGCAGCTCGGACACATCCTGCGAGCAGTACTTC. As protein: CASSSDTSCEQYF.

V and J are TRBV5-1 and TRBJ2-3; 11 bases are shared with TRBD2. Per germline, CDR1 SGHRS and CDR2 YFSETQ. The CDR3 has 16 residues. V gave up 4 bases and J gave up 6 bases; unmatched junction bases: 10. The CDR3 coding sequence is TGCGCCAGCAGCCCGCTAGCGGGGGGTTCCTGGGATACGCAGTATTTT. It is translated as CASSPLAGGSWDTQYF.

The rearrangement uses TRBV27 and TRBJ2-2; the D gene is possibly TRBD1 (6 bases). CDR1 and CDR2 from the germline V gene are MNHEY and SMNVEV (reference sequence). The CDR3 runs 15 residues. Trimming removed 5 bases from V and 4 bases from J, with 14 bases in between. The CDR3 loop reads CASSLATGSTGELFF. The DNA of the CDR3 is TGTGCCAGCAGTCTCGCTACAGGGTCCACCGGGGAGCTGTTTTTT.

This chain uses TRBV28 with TRBJ1-2; D remains ambiguous. Trimming stripped 4 bases from V and 8 bases from J, with 11 bases between. This CDR3 has 12 residues. Germline-derived CDR1 and CDR2 are MDHEN and SYDVKM. CDR3: CASSYHTGGYTF. CDR3 sequence (DNA): TGTGCCAGCAGTTACCACACGGGCGGCTACACCTTC.

The chain has TRBV20-1 and TRBJ1-2; D unclear. Trimming cost V 5 bases and J 1 base, with 11 bases left between them. This CDR3 is built from 13 residues. CDR1 DFQATT and CDR2 SNEGSKA come from the germline V gene (reference sequence). Written as DNA, the CDR3 is TGCAGTGCTCGCGTATCTATTAACTATGGCTACACCTTC. Amino acids: CSARVSINYGYTF.

The J gene is TRBJ2-5, the V gene TRBV11-2; TRBD2 might be the D (5 bases). The germline V and J ends were trimmed by 1 base and 4 bases, with 19 bases remaining between them. Germline CDR1 reads SGHAT; CDR2 reads FQNNGV. The CDR3 has 17 residues. CDR3 bases: TGTGCCAGCAGCTTAGGGGATTGGACTGATCAGCGAGAGACCCAGTACTTC. Amino acid sequence: CASSLGDWTDQRETQYF.

For this clonotype: A junction end diverges from the germline sequence, so it may reflect a read error. This chain connects TRBV7-3 to TRBJ2-1; D ambiguous. The CDR3 runs 13 residues. Germline CDR1 reads SGHTA; CDR2 reads FQGTGA. The CDR3 loop is CASSPSAYNERFF. In nucleotides, the CDR3 is TGTGCCAGCAGCCCGAGCGCTTACAATGAGCGGTTCTTC.

This clonotype was detected once. The CDR3 coding sequence is TGTGCCAGCAGCCCATTCAGGGCGCTAGCCAAAAACATTCAGTACTTC. Amino acids: CASSPFRALAKNIQYF. This sequence joins TRBV11-2 and TRBJ2-4, with a possible D match to TRBD1 (5 bases). CDR1 and CDR2 (germline): SGHAT, FQNNGV. The length of the CDR3 is 16 residues. V lost 5 bases and J 0 bases, leaving 14 bases between the germline ends.

This chain joins TRBV3-1 and TRBJ2-3; 8 positions match TRBD1. CDR1 and CDR2 from the germline V gene are LGHDT and YNNKEL (reference sequence). This CDR3 is 16 amino acids long. V lost 1 base, J lost 2 bases, and 5 bases stayed unmatched. CDR3 nucleotides: TGTGCCAGCAGCCAAGCGGGACAGGCAATCACAGATACGCAGTATTTT. It yields the protein CASSQAGQAITDTQYF.

With respect to this clonotype: The junction differs from germline at one of its ends, possibly a read error. The chain recombines TRBV29-1 with TRBJ2-7; no clear D gene. The CDR3 runs 12 residues. Germline values: CDR1 SQVTM, CDR2 ANQGSEA. The CDR3 spells CSVHDDSYELYF. DNA for the CDR3: TGCAGCGTCCACGACGACTCCTACGAGCTGTACTTC.

A note on this clonotype: Relative to the germline gene, one junction end is altered; a read error may explain this. V gene TRBV2 combines with J gene TRBJ2-3; the match to TRBD2 covers 11 bases. The CDR3 runs to 15 residues. Germline CDR1 SNHLY, CDR2 FYNNEI. This chain's CDR3 is CASSQGLAGTDTQYF. CDR3 DNA: TGTGCCAGCAGCCAAGGACTAGCGGGCACGGATACGCAGTATTTT.

This clonotype came up a few times. The CDR3 reads CASSLAGGLSSYNEQFF. CDR3 in DNA: TGTGCCAGCAGTCTAGCGGGGGGTTTAAGCTCCTACAATGAGCAGTTCTTC. The chain uses TRBV9 and TRBJ2-1; 11 nucleotides agree with TRBD2. V was pared by 5 bases and J by 0 bases, with 7 bases of the junction left unmatched. The CDR3 is 17 amino acids. Germline V CDR1 and CDR2: SGDLS, YYNGEE.

V usage is TRBV4-2 and J usage is TRBJ2-1; 10 bases are a match to TRBD2. Germline V gene data show CDR1 as LGHNA and CDR2 as YNFKEQ. This CDR3 region has 16 residues. J lost 6 bases, V lost 1 base, and 6 bases had no gene match. The CDR3 DNA follows: TGTGCCAGCAGCCAAGCAGCGGGGGGGCCCGGCAATGAGCAGTTCTTC. Amino acids: CASSQAAGGPGNEQFF.